Here is one T cell receptor beta chain with its context. Its antigen remains unidentified. This entry comes from a study of cytomegalovirus exposure and HLA in healthy donors. The germline V gene encodes CDR1 SEHNR and CDR2 FQNEAQ (reference sequence). V shed 0 bases and J shed 4 bases, with 18 bases lying between them. This CDR3 is built from 17 residues. Study-wide results and caveats: Specific recognition of CMV antigens was confirmed in vitro for a few chains (all CMV-associated). Several of the most significant clusters appeared, in a later analysis, to be linked to common viral pathogens. When analyzed later, a missense DCLRE1C variant was found to be linked to TCR beta V- and J-gene trimming.

Researchers ran the PCR with 60 Vbeta and 13 Jbeta primers. TCRdb's table, derived via immunoSEQ multiplex PCR, lists solely in-frame clones and lacks some. This table holds some 98,000 clones, about 81% found once. Input material: PBMCs. The chain has TRBV7-9 and TRBJ1-2; D is unresolved. The TCR sequence derives from a man in his forties in good health and CMV-seronegative. The CDR3 loop is CASSLAGSEGGLYGYTF. CDR3 bases: TGTGCCAGCAGCTTAGCAGGGAGTGAGGGAGGCCTCTATGGCTACACCTTC. The variable domain in full, with the rest retrieved from reference TRBV7-9 and TRBJ1-2, is DTGVSQNPRHKITKRGQNVTFRCDPISEHNRLYWYRQTLGQGPEFLTYFQNEAQLEKSRLLSDRFSAERPKGSFSTLEIQRTEQGDSAMYLCASSLAGSEGGLYGYTFGSGTRLTVV.